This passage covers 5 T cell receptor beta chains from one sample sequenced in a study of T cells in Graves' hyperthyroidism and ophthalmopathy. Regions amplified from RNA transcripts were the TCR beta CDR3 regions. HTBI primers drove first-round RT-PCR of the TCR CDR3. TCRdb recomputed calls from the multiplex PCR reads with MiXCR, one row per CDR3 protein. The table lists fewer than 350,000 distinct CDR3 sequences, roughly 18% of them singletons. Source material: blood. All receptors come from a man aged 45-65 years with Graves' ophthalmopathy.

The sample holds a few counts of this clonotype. CDR3 DNA: TGTGCCAGACCCCGGCCCTCCTACGAGCAGTACTTC. This codes for CARPRPSYEQYF. The rearrangement links TRBV12-3 or TRBV12-4 to TRBJ2-7, with no clear D. CDR3 length: 12 amino acids. V dropped 9 bases and J dropped 0 bases, with 9 bases sitting between them.

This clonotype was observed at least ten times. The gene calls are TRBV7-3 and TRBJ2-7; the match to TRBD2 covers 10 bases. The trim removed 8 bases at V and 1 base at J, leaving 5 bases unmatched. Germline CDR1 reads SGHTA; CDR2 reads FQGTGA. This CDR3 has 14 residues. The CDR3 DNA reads TGTGCCAGCCTGAGGACTAGCGGATCCTACGAGCAGTACTTC. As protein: CASLRTSGSYEQYF. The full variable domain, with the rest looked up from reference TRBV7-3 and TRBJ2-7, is GAGVSQTPSNKVTEKGKYVELRCDPISGHTALYWYRQSLGQGPEFLIYFQGTGAADDSGLPNDRFFAVRPEGSVSTLKIQRTERGDSAVYLCASLRTSGSYEQYFGPGTRLTVT.

CDR3: CASSVLAGGNNEQFF. The CDR3 DNA reads as TGTGCCAGCAGCGTACTAGCGGGAGGTAACAATGAGCAGTTCTTC. The chain is built from TRBV14 and TRBJ2-1; 12 positions agree with TRBD2. The trim removed 5 bases at V and 5 bases at J, leaving 4 bases unmatched. Germline-derived CDR1 and CDR2 are SGHDN and FVKESK. The CDR3 extends over 15 amino acids.

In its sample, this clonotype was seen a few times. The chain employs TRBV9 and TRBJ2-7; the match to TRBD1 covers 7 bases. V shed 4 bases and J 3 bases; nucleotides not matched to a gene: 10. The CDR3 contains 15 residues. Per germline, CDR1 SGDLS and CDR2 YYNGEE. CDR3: CASSPGRTGRYEQYF. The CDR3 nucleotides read TGTGCCAGCAGCCCCGGCAGGACAGGCCGCTACGAGCAGTACTTC.

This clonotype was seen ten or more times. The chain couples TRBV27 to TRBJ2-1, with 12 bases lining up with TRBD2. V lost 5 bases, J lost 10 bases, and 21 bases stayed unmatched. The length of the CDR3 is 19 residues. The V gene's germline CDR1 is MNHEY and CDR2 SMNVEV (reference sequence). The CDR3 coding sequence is TGTGCCAGCAGTCTCGGGACAGGGCCCGGACTAGCGGGAATACGGGAGCAGTTCTTC. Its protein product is CASSLGTGPGLAGIREQFF.